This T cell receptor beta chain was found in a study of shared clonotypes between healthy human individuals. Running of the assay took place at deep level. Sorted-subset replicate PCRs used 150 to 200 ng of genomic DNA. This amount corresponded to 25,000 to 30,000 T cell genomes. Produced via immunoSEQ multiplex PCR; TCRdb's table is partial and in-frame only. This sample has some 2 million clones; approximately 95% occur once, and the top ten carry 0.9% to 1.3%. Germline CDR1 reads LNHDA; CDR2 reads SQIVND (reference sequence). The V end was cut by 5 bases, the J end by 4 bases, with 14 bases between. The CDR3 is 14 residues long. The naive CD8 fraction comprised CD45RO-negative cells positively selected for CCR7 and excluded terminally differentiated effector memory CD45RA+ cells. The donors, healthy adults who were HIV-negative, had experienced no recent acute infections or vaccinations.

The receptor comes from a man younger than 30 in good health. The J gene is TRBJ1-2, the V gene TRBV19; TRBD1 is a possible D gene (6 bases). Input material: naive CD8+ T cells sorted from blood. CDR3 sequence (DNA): TGTGCCAGTAGTGATTGGGACACAAGCTATGGCTACACCTTC. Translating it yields CASSDWDTSYGYTF. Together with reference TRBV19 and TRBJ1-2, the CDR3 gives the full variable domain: DGGITQSPKYLFRKEGQNVTLSCEQNLNHDAMYWYRQDPGQGLRLIYYSQIVNDFQKGDIAEGYSVSREKKESFPLTVTSAQKNPTAFYLCASSDWDTSYGYTFGSGTRLTVV.